Below, one T cell receptor beta chain is given with its context. These data are taken from a study of cytomegalovirus exposure and HLA in healthy donors. The method was immunoSEQ multiplex PCR; TCRdb's version includes in-frame clones alone and lacks a portion of them. The data show fewer than 85,000 clones, with roughly 95% seen just once and under 1.5% held by the top ten. CDR1 is LNHDA and CDR2 is SQIVND in the germline V gene (reference sequence). Deletions cut 0 bases from V and 2 bases from J, with 15 bases between. This CDR3 contains 17 residues. This receptor was identified in a woman in her late teens or twenties in good health and CMV-seronegative. V gene TRBV19 combines with J gene TRBJ2-3; D possibly corresponds to TRBD1 (6 bases). Sequencing was carried out using PBMCs. The CDR3 nucleotides are TGTGCCAGTAGTATAGATCTTGGGGGCTGGTACACAGATACGCAGTATTTT. Its protein is CASSIDLGGWYTDTQYF. Full variable domain (missing parts from reference TRBV19 and TRBJ2-3): DGGITQSPKYLFRKEGQNVTLSCEQNLNHDAMYWYRQDPGQGLRLIYYSQIVNDFQKGDIAEGYSVSREKKESFPLTVTSAQKNPTAFYLCASSIDLGGWYTDTQYFGPGTRLTVL.